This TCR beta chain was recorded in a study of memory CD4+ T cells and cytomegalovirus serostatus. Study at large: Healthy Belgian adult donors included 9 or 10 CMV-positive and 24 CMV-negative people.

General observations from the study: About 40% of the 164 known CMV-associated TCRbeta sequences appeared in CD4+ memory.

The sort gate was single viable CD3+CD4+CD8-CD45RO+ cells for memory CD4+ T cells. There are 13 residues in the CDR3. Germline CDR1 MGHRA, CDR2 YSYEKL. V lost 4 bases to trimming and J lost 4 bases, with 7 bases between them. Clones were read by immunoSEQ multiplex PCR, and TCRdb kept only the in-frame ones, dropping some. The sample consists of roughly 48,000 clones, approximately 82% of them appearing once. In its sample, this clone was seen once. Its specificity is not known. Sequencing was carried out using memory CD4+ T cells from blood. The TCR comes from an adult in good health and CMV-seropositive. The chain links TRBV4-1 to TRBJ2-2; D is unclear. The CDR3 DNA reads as TGCGCCAGCAGCCCCCGAAGCACCGGGGAGCTGTTTTTT. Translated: CASSPRSTGELFF.